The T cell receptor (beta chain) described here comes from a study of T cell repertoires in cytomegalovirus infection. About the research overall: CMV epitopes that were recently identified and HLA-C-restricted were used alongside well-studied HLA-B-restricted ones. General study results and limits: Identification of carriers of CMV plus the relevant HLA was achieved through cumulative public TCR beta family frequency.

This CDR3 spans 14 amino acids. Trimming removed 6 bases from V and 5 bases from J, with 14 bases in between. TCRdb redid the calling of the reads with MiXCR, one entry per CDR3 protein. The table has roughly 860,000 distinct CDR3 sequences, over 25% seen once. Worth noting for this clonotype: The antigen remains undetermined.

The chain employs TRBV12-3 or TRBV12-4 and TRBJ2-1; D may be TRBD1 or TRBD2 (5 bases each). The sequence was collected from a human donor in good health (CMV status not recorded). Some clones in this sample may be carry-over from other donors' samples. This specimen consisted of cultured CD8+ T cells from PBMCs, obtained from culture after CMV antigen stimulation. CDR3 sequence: CASSFLRENNEQFF. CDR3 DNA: TGTGCCAGCAGCTTTCTCAGGGAGAACAATGAGCAGTTCTTC.